A selection of T cell receptor beta chains follows, all from one sample in a study of shared clonotypes between healthy human individuals. TCRdb's table, derived via immunoSEQ multiplex PCR, lists solely in-frame clones and lacks some. The data show over a million clones, approximately 70% seen once. Sample: memory CD4+ T cells sorted from blood. These receptors originate from a man aged 18 to 30 in good health. CDR3s include the opening cysteine and the closing phenylalanine or tryptophan. A D gene is named only where the DNA matches it firmly. A clone size is listed for some rows: how often the clone was seen (once, few, many), or a class if it is expanded.

>.|TRBV7-2|TRBJ2-7|.
CASSLRAGSSSYEQYF
TGTGCCAGCAGCTTACGGGCAGGGAGTAGCTCCTACGAGCAGTACTTC
>.|TRBV28|TRBJ2-7|few
CASSYPKTQISYEQYF
TGTGCCAGCAGTTACCCGAAAACACAGATTTCCTACGAGCAGTACTTC
>.|TRBV6-5|TRBJ1-6|.
CASIRGDNSPLHF
TGTGCCAGCATAAGGGGGGATAATTCACCCCTCCACTTT
>.|TRBV28|TRBJ1-2|once
CASSQRDGYTF
TGTGCCAGCTCACAAAGGGATGGCTACACCTTC
>TRBD2|TRBV7-9|TRBJ2-1|.
CASSFGGGADEQFF
TGTGCCAGCAGCTTCGGCGGGGGGGCTGATGAGCAGTTCTTC
>.|TRBV7-2|TRBJ2-2|once
CASSHLTGELFF
TGTGCCAGCAGCCACCTAACCGGGGAGCTGTTTTTT
>.|TRBV18|TRBJ2-1|.
CASSRGRDYNEQFF
TGTGCCAGCTCACGCGGACGGGATTACAATGAGCAGTTCTTC
>.|TRBV1|TRBJ2-4|.
CTNLPGRGWLWIQYF
TGCACCAACTTACCCGGGAGGGGCTGGCTTTGGATTCAGTACTTC
>.|TRBV5-1|TRBJ1-2|.
CASSLAGQSYGYTF
TGCGCCAGCAGCTTGGCCGGACAGTCCTATGGCTACACCTTC
>.|TRBV7-9|TRBJ1-5|.
CASSSGRDDQPQHF
TGTGCCAGCAGCTCCGGACGGGATGATCAGCCCCAGCATTTT
>.|TRBV27|TRBJ2-4|.
CASSLPDLAKNIQYF
TGTGCCAGCAGTTTGCCAGATCTAGCCAAAAACATTCAGTACTTC
>TRBD1|TRBV12-5|TRBJ1-5|.
CASGLAPDRVDQPQHF
TGTGCTAGTGGTTTGGCCCCTGACAGGGTAGATCAGCCCCAGCATTTT
>.|TRBV5-4|TRBJ1-1|.
CASSIQANTEAFF
TGTGCCAGCAGCATACAGGCGAACACTGAAGCTTTCTTT
>.|TRBV4-3|TRBJ2-5|.
CASSQGDSSNGETQYF
TGCGCCAGCAGCCAAGGGGACTCGAGTAACGGGGAGACCCAGTACTTC
>.|TRBV30|TRBJ1-6|many
CAWRRGTGGSPLHF
TGTGCCTGGAGACGGGGAACTGGAGGATCACCCCTCCACTTT
>.|TRBV18|TRBJ1-4|.
CASSPPGLGQEKLFF
TGTGCCAGCTCACCACCGGGGCTCGGTCAGGAAAAACTGTTTTTT
>.|TRBV15|TRBJ2-5|once
CATAFGRETQYF
TGTGCCACCGCATTCGGGCGGGAGACCCAGTACTTC
>.|TRBV5-6|TRBJ1-1|few
CASSLRGLNTEAFF
TGTGCCAGCAGCTTAAGAGGGTTGAACACTGAAGCTTTCTTT
>.|TRBV4-3|TRBJ1-3|.
CASSQNRVSSGNTIYF
TGCGCCAGCAGCCAGAACCGGGTCAGCTCTGGAAACACCATATATTTT
>.|TRBV11-2|TRBJ2-5|few
CASSLAGAETQYF
TGTGCCAGCAGCTTAGCAGGGGCGGAGACCCAGTACTTC
>.|TRBV19|TRBJ2-7|.
CASSQPPFGQYF
TGTGCCAGTAGCCAGCCCCCTTTCGGGCAGTACTTC
>.|TRBV2|TRBJ2-2|.
CASSVMDGGELFF
TGTGCCAGCAGTGTCATGGACGGCGGGGAGCTGTTTTTT
>TRBD1|TRBV5-1|TRBJ1-3|.
CASSLGGGEDTIYF
TGCGCCAGCAGCTTAGGGGGCGGAGAGGACACCATATATTTT